These 27 T cell receptor beta chains share one sample of origin, sequenced in a study of post-analysis software for immune sequencing data. Libraries were made from TCR beta cDNA, and they carried unique molecular identifiers. TCRdb reprocessed the PCR reads via MiXCR and lists one record per CDR3 protein. In the table there are under 200,000 distinct CDR3 sequences, 35% to 40% of which are singletons. This material consisted of blood, taken after autologous hematopoietic stem cell transplantation. The source of these receptors is a girl aged 10 to 17 with multiple sclerosis.

V is TRBV5-6 and J is TRBJ2-7, with 9 bases that match TRBD1. This CDR3 comprises 19 residues. Germline CDR1 SGHDT, CDR2 YYEEEE. Losses at the gene ends were 3 bases for V and 3 bases for J; bases not matched to a gene: 19. The CDR3 region is CASSSVAGQGGLPVYEQYF. The CDR3 DNA reads as TGTGCCAGCAGCTCGGTTGCGGGACAGGGAGGCTTACCGGTCTACGAGCAGTACTTC.

This clonotype occurred a few times. For the CDR3, the DNA is TGTGCCAGCAGTGAAGAGGGACTAGTTGTCGGCGATACGCAGTATTTT. Its translation is CASSEEGLVVGDTQYF. The chain uses TRBV6-1 and TRBJ2-3; 8 nucleotides line up with TRBD2. The germline gives CDR1 MNHNS, CDR2 SASEGT. The CDR3 has 16 amino acids. J gave up 6 bases and V 1 base, and 9 bases lay outside the gene matches.

V gene TRBV3-1 combines with J gene TRBJ1-6; D is unresolved. Germline V gene lookup returns CDR1 LGHDT and CDR2 YNNKEL (reference sequence). Trimming removed 2 bases at V and 7 bases at J, with 12 bases between. This CDR3 region has 15 residues. The DNA of the CDR3 is TGTGCCAGCAGCCAACTGGACGCGGGGAATTCACCCCTCCACTTT. It specifies CASSQLDAGNSPLHF.

The J gene is TRBJ2-1, the V gene TRBV7-8, with 10 bases that match TRBD2. Trimming took 5 bases from V and 0 from J; bases not matched to a gene: 4. Germline-derived CDR1 and CDR2 are SGHVS and FQNEAQ. The CDR3 length is 16 residues. CDR3 coding DNA: TGTGCCAGCAGCGGACCTAGCGGGAGCTCCTACAATGAGCAGTTCTTC. Translating it yields CASSGPSGSSYNEQFF.

There are a few counts of this clonotype. This sequence joins TRBV20-1 and TRBJ1-2; tentatively, D is TRBD1 (5 bases). CDR1 and CDR2 (germline): DFQATT, SNEGSKA (reference sequence). Trimming took 3 bases from V and 4 from J, leaving 9 bases between them. CDR3 size: 12 residues. The CDR3 here is CSARGGSYGYTF. The CDR3 nucleotides read TGCAGTGCTAGGGGGGGGAGCTATGGCTACACCTTC.

The chain couples TRBV9 to TRBJ2-7, with D possibly matching TRBD2 (6 bases). CDR1 SGDLS and CDR2 YYNGEE come from the germline V gene. The V end lost 0 bases, the J end lost 0 bases, and 10 bases lay between the germline ends. CDR3 size: 15 residues. This CDR3 is CASSVGGEPSYEQYF. In DNA form, the CDR3 reads TGTGCCAGCAGCGTAGGCGGGGAGCCCTCCTACGAGCAGTACTTC.

The chain has TRBV6-1 and TRBJ2-1; 9 nucleotides match TRBD2. Germline loops: CDR1 MNHNS, CDR2 SASEGT. The trim removed 5 bases at V and 4 bases at J, leaving 15 bases unmatched. The CDR3 is 18 residues long. CDR3 protein: CASSKETRGLAPYNEQFF. The CDR3 DNA is TGTGCCAGCAGTAAGGAAACACGAGGACTAGCGCCTTACAATGAGCAGTTCTTC.

The chain combines TRBV6-5 with TRBJ2-5; perhaps TRBD2 as D (5 bases). Germline values: CDR1 MNHEY, CDR2 SVGAGI. V was clipped by 6 bases and J by 5 bases, with 13 bases between them. The CDR3 totals 13 residues. CDR3 sequence (DNA): TGTGCCAGCAGCGTAGGGAGCTTGGAGACCCAGTACTTC. Translated: CASSVGSLETQYF.

This clonotype was seen repeatedly, ten times or more. V is TRBV7-2 and J is TRBJ2-3; D possibly corresponds to TRBD2 (6 bases). This CDR3 is 14 amino acids long. Germline CDR1 and CDR2: SGHTA and FQGNSA. Trimming shortened V by 4 bases and J by 0 bases, and 8 bases separated the two germline ends. CDR3 sequence reads: CASSSGTSTDTQYF. In DNA form, the CDR3 reads TGTGCCAGCAGCTCGGGGACTAGCACAGATACGCAGTATTTT.

The V and J genes are TRBV4-2 and TRBJ2-7; TRBD2 matches 11 bases. The CDR3 has 16 amino acids. V shed 0 bases, J shed 3 bases, and the junction held 4 bases outside the gene matches. Germline V lookup: CDR1 LGHNA, CDR2 YNFKEQ. Here the CDR3 DNA reads TGTGCCAGCAGCCAAGATGAAACTAGCGGGAGCTACGAGCAGTACTTC. Translating it yields CASSQDETSGSYEQYF.

The chain has TRBV7-2 and TRBJ1-6, with 7 bases lining up with TRBD1. This CDR3 spans 15 amino acids. Trimming cost V 3 bases and J 5 bases; bases outside gene matches: 4. Germline V gene lookup returns CDR1 SGHTA and CDR2 FQGNSA. For the CDR3, the DNA is TGTGCCAGCAGCTTGCCGACAGGGAATAATTCACCCCTCCACTTT. Protein: CASSLPTGNNSPLHF.

V gene TRBV6-5 combines with J gene TRBJ2-7, with 7 bases fitting TRBD1. The CDR3 is 15 residues long. Per germline, CDR1 MNHEY and CDR2 SVGAGI. The V and J ends lost 8 bases and 4 bases, in that order; junction bases with no gene match: 14. CDR3 coding DNA: TGTGCCAGCCAGAGACAGGGAGCCTTCGCGTACGAGCAGTACTTC. It codes for CASQRQGAFAYEQYF.

This clonotype was observed at least ten times. This rearrangement joins TRBV9 to TRBJ1-6, with D perhaps matching TRBD1 (5 bases). Germline V gene lookup returns CDR1 SGDLS and CDR2 YYNGEE. Trimming took 0 bases from V and 7 from J, leaving 8 bases between them. The CDR3 length is 14 residues. The CDR3: CASSVGPGNSPLHF. The CDR3 region has the DNA TGTGCCAGCAGCGTAGGACCAGGGAATTCACCCCTCCACTTT.

The gene calls are TRBV5-1 and TRBJ2-3; 9 bases match TRBD1. The CDR3 length is 13 residues. Germline V gene sequence: CDR1 SGHRS, CDR2 YFSETQ. After removal of 3 bases from V and 8 bases from J, the junction contained 4 bases not matched to a gene. This chain's CDR3 is CASSWDRAGTQYF. The CDR3 region has the DNA TGCGCCAGCAGCTGGGACAGGGCGGGTACGCAGTATTTT.

V is TRBV7-9 and J is TRBJ2-1; TRBD2 aligns across 12 bases. CDR1 is SEHNR and CDR2 is FQNEAQ in the germline V gene (reference sequence). The CDR3 extends over 12 amino acids. Losses at the gene ends were 1 base for V and 14 bases for J; bases not matched to a gene: 0. The CDR3 loop is CASSLGTSGKFF. The CDR3 DNA is TGTGCCAGCAGCTTAGGGACTAGCGGGAAGTTCTTC. Variable domain in full (rest from reference TRBV7-9 and TRBJ2-1): DTGVSQNPRHKITKRGQNVTFRCDPISEHNRLYWYRQTLGQGPEFLTYFQNEAQLEKSRLLSDRFSAERPKGSFSTLEIQRTEQGDSAMYLCASSLGTSGKFFGPGTRLTVL.

On this clonotype: Sequence at one end of the junction differs from germline and may be a read error. This sequence joins TRBV4-1 and TRBJ2-1, with 11 positions matching TRBD2. CDR1 and CDR2 (germline): MGHRA, YSYEKL. The CDR3 is made up of 19 amino acids. The CDR3 sequence is CASSQDVFRGLAVYNGQFF. The CDR3 nucleotides are TGCGCCAGCAGCCAAGATGTATTTAGGGGACTAGCGGTATACAATGGGCAGTTCTTC.

The rearrangement links TRBV20-1 to TRBJ1-2; no clear D. The germline gives CDR1 DFQATT, CDR2 SNEGSKA (reference sequence). The CDR3 consists of 11 residues. Between the trimmed V and J ends, which lost 7 bases and 8 bases, there was a span of 14 bases. The CDR3 sequence is CSVPGPYGYTF. In DNA form, the CDR3 reads TGCAGTGTTCCCGGACCCTACGGCTACACCTTC.

The chain recombines TRBV29-1 with TRBJ2-5, with 8 bases matching TRBD1. The germline V gene has CDR1 SQVTM and CDR2 ANQGSEA. V lost 7 bases to trimming and J lost 5 bases; unmatched junction nucleotides: 6. This CDR3 has 12 residues. The CDR3 DNA is TGCAGCGCAAGGACAGGGCCCGAGACCCAGTACTTC. Translation: CSARTGPETQYF.

In its sample, this clonotype was seen a few times. V and J are TRBV20-1 and TRBJ1-2, with D uncertain. From germline, CDR1 is DFQATT and CDR2 SNEGSKA (reference sequence). The V end lost 2 bases, the J end lost 5 bases, and 12 bases lay between the germline ends. CDR3 length equals 13 residues. The CDR3 coding sequence is TGCAGTGCTAGAATGGGCAGAAATTATGGCTACACCTTC. It codes for CSARMGRNYGYTF.

This clonotype was counted ten times or more. The chain is built from TRBV5-1 and TRBJ2-3, with 9 bases matching TRBD2. Germline trimming cut 3 bases from V and 0 bases from J; bases unmatched to any gene: 2. From germline, CDR1 is SGHRS and CDR2 YFSETQ. This CDR3 has 15 amino acids. CDR3 amino acids: CASSSTSGSTDTQYF. For the CDR3, the DNA is TGCGCCAGCAGCTCTACTAGCGGGAGCACAGATACGCAGTATTTT.

CDR3 DNA sequence: TGTGCCAGCAGCTTTAGGACTAGCGGGAGTCTAACAGATACGCAGTATTTT. It specifies CASSFRTSGSLTDTQYF. The V and J genes are TRBV5-5 and TRBJ2-3, with 13 positions matching TRBD2. Germline CDR1 and CDR2: SGHKS and YYEKEE (reference sequence). The J segment lost 3 bases and the V segment lost 2 bases, leaving 6 bases of the junction unmatched. The CDR3 sequence is 17 residues long.

The gene calls are TRBV6-5 and TRBJ1-1; D not certain. Trimming left V 0 bases short and J 7 bases short, with 18 bases between. The CDR3 spans 16 residues. CDR1 is MNHEY and CDR2 is SVGAGI in the germline V gene. CDR3 in DNA: TGTGCCAGCAGTTACTCTTATTCGGGCAAGGGTAATGAAGCTTTCTTT. It is translated as CASSYSYSGKGNEAFF.

The sample holds a few counts of this clonotype. The chain recombines TRBV24-1 with TRBJ2-7; the D call may be TRBD1 or TRBD2 (5 bases each). The DNA end is more similar to TRBJ2-5, so the J call may be wrong. The CDR3 runs to 14 residues. The germline gives CDR1 KGHDR, CDR2 SFDVKD. The CDR3 DNA reads TGTGCCACCAGTGACCAGGGAGTCGGAGAGACCCAGTACTTC. It codes for CATSDQGVGETQYF.

This clonotype was found many times. The chain employs TRBV12-3 or TRBV12-4 and TRBJ1-2; the D is unclear. CDR3 length: 11 residues. V lost 6 bases and J lost 4, with 6 bases in between. The CDR3 DNA sequence: TGTGCCAGCAGGACGGGCTATGGCTACACCTTC. Translation: CASRTGYGYTF.

The V and J genes are TRBV4-1 and TRBJ2-1; D is ambiguous. With 0 bases removed from V and 3 bases from J, the gap between germline ends came to 12 bases. The CDR3 is made up of 16 amino acids. CDR1 MGHRA and CDR2 YSYEKL come from the germline V gene. CDR3 residues: CASSQDRQLYYNEQFF. DNA of the CDR3: TGCGCCAGCAGCCAAGATCGTCAGTTATACTACAATGAGCAGTTCTTC.

The chain links TRBV28 to TRBJ2-5, with 10 nucleotides matching TRBD2. The ends lost 6 bases at V and 11 bases at J; junction bases unmatched: 12. CDR1 and CDR2 (germline): MDHEN, SYDVKM. The CDR3 loop spans 14 amino acids. DNA of the CDR3: TGTGCCAGCAGGCCTAGCGGGAGTGAGCCTGAGCAGTACTTC. This encodes CASRPSGSEPEQYF. Supplemented by reference TRBV28 and TRBJ2-5, the full variable domain reads DVKVTQSSRYLVKRTGEKVFLECVQDMDHENMFWYRQDPGLGLRLIYFSYDVKMKEKGDIPEGYSVSREKKERFSLILESASTNQTSMYLCASRPSGSEPEQYFGPGTRLLVL.

This clonotype was found a few times. The CDR3 DNA reads TGTGCCAGCAGCCAAGGGGTGATACCCTACGAGCAGTACTTC. Translated: CASSQGVIPYEQYF. V gene TRBV14 combines with J gene TRBJ2-7; D is uncertain. CDR1 and CDR2 (germline): SGHDN, FVKESK. CDR3 length equals 14 residues. V was pared by 1 base and J by 2 bases, with 9 bases between. The full variable domain, completed using reference TRBV14 and TRBJ2-7, is EAGVTQFPSHSVIEKGQTVTLRCDPISGHDNLYWYRRVMGKEIKFLLHFVKESKQDESGMPNNRFLAERTGGTYSTLKVQPAELEDSGVYFCASSQGVIPYEQYFGPGTRLTVT.